This T cell receptor beta chain derives from a study of OX40 agonist ivuxolimab in advanced cancers. Overall study results and limits: With doses of 0.1-3.0 mg/kg, partial responders showed among the lowest clonal expansion.

In the case of this clone: The antigen remains undetermined.

Method: immunoSEQ multiplex PCR; TCRdb's copy keeps in-frame clones and lacks some. The table records under 50,000 clones, about 80% of them present only once. Trimming removed 3 bases from V and 3 bases from J, with 15 bases in between. Germline lookup yields CDR1 LGHNA and CDR2 YSLEER. The CDR3 consists of 15 residues. Sample: CD4+ or CD8+ T cells sorted from blood, taken in a trial of the OX40 agonist ivuxolimab. V is TRBV4-3 and J is TRBJ2-7; perhaps D is TRBD1 or TRBD2 (5 bases each). The source is an adult with an advanced solid tumor such as melanoma, head and neck, liver or kidney cancer. CDR3 DNA: TGCGCCAGCAGCCATAGAGGGGAGCAGTACTACGAGCAGTACTTC. It yields the protein CASSHRGEQYYEQYF.